This record covers a single T cell receptor beta chain. The record originates from a study of blood T cell repertoires in COVID-19. CDR3 length equals 16 residues. J gave up 0 bases and V 3 bases, and 7 bases lay outside the gene matches. The germline gives CDR1 KGHSH, CDR2 LQKENI. Sequenced by immunoSEQ multiplex PCR; TCRdb stores in-frame clones only, minus some. The profile shows 200,000 to 250,000 clones, roughly 80% of them singletons. The TCR comes from a woman of 80 years or more with acute or convalescent COVID-19. Sequenced material: peripheral blood. The V call is TRBV18, the J call TRBJ1-2, with 7 bases that match TRBD1. CDR3 DNA: TGTGCCAGCTCACCCACCCGGGACAGCACTAACTATGGCTACACCTTC. It is translated as CASSPTRDSTNYGYTF. Full variable domain (remainder filled in from reference TRBV18 and TRBJ1-2): NAGVMQNPRHLVRRRGQEARLRCSPMKGHSHVYWYRQLPEEGLKFMVYLQKENIIDESGMPKERFSAEFPKEGPSILRIQQVVRGDSAAYFCASSPTRDSTNYGYTFGSGTRLTVV.